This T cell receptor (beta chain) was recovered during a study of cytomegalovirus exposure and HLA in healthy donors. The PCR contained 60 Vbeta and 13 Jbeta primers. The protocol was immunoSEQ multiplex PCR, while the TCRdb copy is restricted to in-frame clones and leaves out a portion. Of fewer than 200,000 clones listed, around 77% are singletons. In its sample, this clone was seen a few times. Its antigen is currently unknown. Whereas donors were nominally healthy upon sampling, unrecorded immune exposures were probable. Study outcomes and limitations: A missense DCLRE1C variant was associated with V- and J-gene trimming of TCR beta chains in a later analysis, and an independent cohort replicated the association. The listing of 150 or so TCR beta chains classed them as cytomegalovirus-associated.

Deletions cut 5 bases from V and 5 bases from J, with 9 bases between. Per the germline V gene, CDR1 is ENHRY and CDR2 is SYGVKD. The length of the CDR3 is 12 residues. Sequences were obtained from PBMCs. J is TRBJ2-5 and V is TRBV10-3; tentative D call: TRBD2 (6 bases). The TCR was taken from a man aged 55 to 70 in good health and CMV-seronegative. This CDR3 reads CAISQAGETQYF. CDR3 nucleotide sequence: TGTGCCATCAGTCAGGCGGGGGAGACCCAGTACTTC.